The text below deals with one T cell receptor beta chain. This specimen belongs to a study of blood T cell repertoires in COVID-19. At the level of the study: From the United States, Italy and Spain came samples of acute and convalescent COVID-19. Sample material is recorded as cDNA or gDNA derived from T cells, B-cell-depleted T cells, or PBMCs.

V was pared by 7 bases and J by 1 base, with 13 bases between. Looked up from germline, CDR1 is SQVTM and CDR2 is ANQGSEA. The CDR3 is made up of 13 amino acids. The protocol was immunoSEQ multiplex PCR, while the TCRdb copy is restricted to in-frame clones and leaves out a portion. This sample has around 260,000 clones, with 75% to 90% found just once. This receptor was taken from a woman under 40 with active or convalescent COVID-19. The genes are TRBV29-1 and TRBJ1-1, with a possible D match to TRBD1 (5 bases). Sequencing was performed on peripheral blood. In DNA, the CDR3 is TGCAGCGGCCTAGGGGTCGGGAACACTGAAGCTTTCTTT. Residues: CSGLGVGNTEAFF.